A selection of T cell receptor beta chains follows, all from one sample in a study of liver allograft versus peripheral blood T cells. TCRdb analysed the reads with MiXCR anew, one entry per CDR3 protein. The sample contains 5,000 to 7,000 distinct CDR3 sequences, approximately 17% of which appear only once. The receptor set was obtained from a human patient who had a liver transplant. The T cells may come from the graft donor. The CDR3 runs from the conserved cysteine through the conserved F or W. A D gene is named only where the DNA matches it firmly. Where a row states a size, it is once, few, many or the class of an expanded clone; other rows omit it.

d_call	clone_size	v_call	j_call	cdr3_nt	cdr3_aa
TRBD1	few	TRBV30	TRBJ1-6	TGTGCCTGGAGCCCCGGGACAGGGATTTCACCCCTCCACTTT	CAWSPGTGISPLHF
-	few	TRBV30	TRBJ2-1	TGTGCCTGGCAGACTTCCTCGGGGGATGGTGAGCAGTTCTTC	CAWQTSSGDGEQFF
-	medium-sized	TRBV6-1	TRBJ1-2	TGTGCCAGCAGTGAATCCAATGGGGGCTACACCTTC	CASSESNGGYTF
-	-	TRBV2	TRBJ2-7	TGTGCCAGCAGCCTCGACATCGCTTACGAGCAGTACTTC	CASSLDIAYEQYF
-	medium-sized	TRBV28	TRBJ1-5	TGTGCCAGCAGCTTCCGACAGACTCAGCCCCAGCATTTT	CASSFRQTQPQHF
TRBD1	few	TRBV20-1	TRBJ2-7	TGCAGTGCCGGGGGGGACAGGGGCTACGAGCAGTACTTC	CSAGGDRGYEQYF
TRBD1	medium-sized	TRBV7-9	TRBJ1-3	TGTGCCAGCAACCTCGGGACAGCTAGAAACACCATATATTTT	CASNLGTARNTIYF
-	many	TRBV19	TRBJ1-2	TGTGCCAGTAGTACCCTGCCCAGTTTATATGGCTACACCTTC	CASSTLPSLYGYTF
TRBD1	-	TRBV7-9	TRBJ2-7	TGTGCCAGCAGCTTAACCGGGACAGGAGGCGAGCAGTACTTC	CASSLTGTGGEQYF
-	medium-sized	TRBV6-6	TRBJ2-2	TGTGCCAGCAGTTACGAGGGCAACGGGGAGCTGTTTTTT	CASSYEGNGELFF
-	medium-sized	TRBV6-6	TRBJ2-1	TGTGCCAGCAGCCCGTACGGGGGGCAAGGGGAGCAGTTCTTC	CASSPYGGQGEQFF
-	medium-sized	TRBV19	TRBJ1-1	TGTGCCAGTACCGACCAAAATCAGGGTAGGGGGGAAGCTTTCTTT	CASTDQNQGRGEAFF
-	many	TRBV5-4	TRBJ2-2	TGTGCCAGCAGCTTGGGGGGGACAAGTCTTTCCGGGGAGCTGTTTTTT	CASSLGGTSLSGELFF
-	medium-sized	TRBV19	TRBJ1-5	TGTGCCAGTATCCCTAGGGCTCTGGTTGGGAGCAATCAGCCCCAGCATTTT	CASIPRALVGSNQPQHF
-	medium-sized	TRBV6-2/TRBV6-3	TRBJ1-5	TGTGCCAGCACCCCCTGGGCAGGTGCTTATAGCAATCAGCCCCAGCATTTT	CASTPWAGAYSNQPQHF
-	-	TRBV3-1	TRBJ1-3	TGTGCCAGCAGCCCCTCCATCCTTGGTACTGGAAACACCATATATTTT	CASSPSILGTGNTIYF
-	medium-sized	TRBV19	TRBJ1-2	TGTGCCAGTAGTATCTTCCGGTACTATGGCTACACCTTC	CASSIFRYYGYTF
-	-	TRBV6-2/TRBV6-3	TRBJ2-3	TGTGCCAGCAGTGATAGGATCCCGCAGTATTTT	CASSDRIPQYF
TRBD1	medium-sized	TRBV19	TRBJ1-2	TGTGCCAGTTACGGACCCGGACAGGGATATTACTATGGCTACACCTTC	CASYGPGQGYYYGYTF
-	medium-sized	TRBV6-2/TRBV6-3	TRBJ1-1	TGTGCCAGCCTAAAGGTTAACACTGAAGCTTTCTTT	CASLKVNTEAFF
TRBD2	-	TRBV20-1	TRBJ2-1	TGCAGTGCTAGTTCCGGGAGCGGGGGGGTGAGGAGGTTCTTC	CSASSGSGGVRRFF
-	medium-sized	TRBV5-6	TRBJ1-2	TGTGCCAGCAGCTTGGCCCTTGGGATGAGCGGCTACACCTTC	CASSLALGMSGYTF
-	-	TRBV20-1	TRBJ2-3	TGCAGTGCTAGGGGCCTTACAGATACGCAGTATTTT	CSARGLTDTQYF
TRBD2	-	TRBV12-3/TRBV12-4	TRBJ2-2	TGTGCCAGTATAGCGGGGGGCACCGGGGAGCTGTTTTTT	CASIAGGTGELFF
-	-	TRBV18	TRBJ2-7	TGTGCCAGTACACCGCCGAGGACTAAGTACGAGCAGTACTTC	CASTPPRTKYEQYF
-	few	TRBV7-9	TRBJ1-2	TGTGCCAGCACCCAGGACGGCCTCTATGGCTACACCTTC	CASTQDGLYGYTF
-	medium-sized	TRBV13	TRBJ1-1	TGTGCCAGCAGCGTGCGGGCCCTCAACACTGAAGCTTTCTTT	CASSVRALNTEAFF
TRBD1	few	TRBV11-2	TRBJ2-1	TGTGCCAGCAGCTCGTCGACAGGGTCAGCTGAGCAGTTCTTC	CASSSSTGSAEQFF
TRBD1	many	TRBV28	TRBJ2-7	TGTGCCAGCAGTTTATCCTGGGACAGGGCGTCCTACGAGCAGTACTTC	CASSLSWDRASYEQYF
TRBD1	medium-sized	TRBV20-1	TRBJ1-2	TGCAGTGCTAGGTTACAGGGGGAGGTCTATGGCTACACCTTC	CSARLQGEVYGYTF
TRBD1	many	TRBV7-9	TRBJ1-1	TGTGCCAGCAGCTTAGGGGGACAGGGGGCGACTGAAGCTTTCTTT	CASSLGGQGATEAFF
TRBD1	medium-sized	TRBV7-9	TRBJ1-2	TGTGCCAGCAGCTTCCGTAATGACAGGGATCATGGCTACACCTTC	CASSFRNDRDHGYTF
TRBD1	-	TRBV12-3/TRBV12-4	TRBJ1-4	TGTGCCAGCAGTCGGACAGGAGCCGAAAAACTGTTTTTT	CASSRTGAEKLFF
-	medium-sized	TRBV6-6	TRBJ1-5	TGTGCCAGCAGTGATTTTCACACTGATCTCCAGCATTTT	CASSDFHTDLQHF
TRBD1	medium-sized	TRBV19	TRBJ1-4	TGTGCCAGTAGTGACAGGGTACGGGAAAAACTGTTTTTT	CASSDRVREKLFF
TRBD1	few	TRBV14	TRBJ1-1	TGTGCCAGCAGCCCCAGACAGGGGGCCACGGACACTGAAGCTTTCTTT	CASSPRQGATDTEAFF
TRBD1	medium-sized	TRBV6-6	TRBJ1-1	TGTGCCAGCAAGTACCCCCCAGGGGGACTGAACACTGAAGCTTTCTTT	CASKYPPGGLNTEAFF
-	-	TRBV2	TRBJ2-7	TGTGCCAGCGGGAGAGAGGACGAGCAGTACTTC	CASGREDEQYF
-	medium-sized	TRBV18	TRBJ1-2	TGTGCCAGCTCACCAGAAGGTTTTGGCTACACCTTC	CASSPEGFGYTF
-	few	TRBV12-5	TRBJ1-1	TGTGCTAGTGGTTTCCGAATGAACACTGAAGCTTTCTTT	CASGFRMNTEAFF
-	medium-sized	TRBV27	TRBJ1-1	TGTGCCAGCAGCCGGACGCCCAGGGGCACTGAAGCTTTCTTT	CASSRTPRGTEAFF
-	medium-sized	TRBV27	TRBJ1-2	TGTGCCAGCAAAGAATCCCCGGGGGGTGCTAACTATGGCTACACCTTC	CASKESPGGANYGYTF
-	-	TRBV29-1	TRBJ1-4	TGCAGCGTTGGGGGGGGGCCCGTCAGAGATGAAAAACTGTTTTTT	CSVGGGPVRDEKLFF
-	many	TRBV19	TRBJ2-2	TGTGCCAGTAGTATCCAGGGAACCGGGGAGCTGTTTTTT	CASSIQGTGELFF
-	medium-sized	TRBV28	TRBJ1-5	TGTGCCAGCACTCCCCAAGCGGACCAGCCCCAGCATTTT	CASTPQADQPQHF